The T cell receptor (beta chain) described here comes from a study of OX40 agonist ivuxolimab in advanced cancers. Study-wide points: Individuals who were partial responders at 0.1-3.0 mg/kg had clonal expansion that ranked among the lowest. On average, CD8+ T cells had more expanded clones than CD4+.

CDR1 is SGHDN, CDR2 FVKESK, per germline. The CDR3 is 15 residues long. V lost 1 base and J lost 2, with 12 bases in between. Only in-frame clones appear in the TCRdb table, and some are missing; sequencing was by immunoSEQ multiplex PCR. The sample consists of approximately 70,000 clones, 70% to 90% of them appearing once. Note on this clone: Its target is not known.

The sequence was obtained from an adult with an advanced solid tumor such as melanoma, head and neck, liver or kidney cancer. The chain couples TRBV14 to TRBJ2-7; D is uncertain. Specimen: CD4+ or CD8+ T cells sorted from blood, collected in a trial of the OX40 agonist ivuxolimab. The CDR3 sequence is CASSQVGGKTYEQYF. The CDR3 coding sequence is TGTGCCAGCAGCCAAGTTGGCGGCAAGACCTACGAGCAGTACTTC.